The sequence of this TCR beta chain was determined in a study of cytomegalovirus exposure and HLA in healthy donors (dated by TCRdb to about 2017). Background on the whole study: The 500 to 800 repertoires of the first cohort and the 95 to 150 validation repertoires were produced on the same platform, according to a later analysis. To predict cytomegalovirus infection status, the study combined high-throughput TCR immunosequencing, statistical association of individual TCRs with disease status, and machine learning. The study aimed to test whether cataloging public T cell receptors could reveal signatures of past pathogen exposure. Besides the first cohort of under 700 subjects, a separate validation cohort made up of 120 or so different subjects was used.

With respect to this clone: Its antigen is not yet known. The record has no base qualities; no much larger clone is one base away.

Library construction relied on the immunoSEQ multiplex PCR assay. The paper's data handling went like this. To diagnose cytomegalovirus status from the catalog of TCR beta chain sequences, a statistical classification framework was built. TCRdb took this table from immuneACCESS and kept in-frame rearrangements with V and J called. Such tables lack part of the clones; where checked against another copy, unresolved V genes explain under half of the gap, and the rest is unexplained. The V and J calls and clone size are taken from that table; D and trimming were inferred from the DNA. This sample has under 150,000 clones in its table, and approximately 86% of those were observed once. The ten largest clones add up to just under 9% of the sample. Donors formed part of the validation cohort, which comprised 120 subjects and was distinct from the first cohort of 670 or so subjects. The paper as a whole reports these results and caveats: In vitro tests confirmed that a few of the cytomegalovirus-associated TCR beta chains recognize cytomegalovirus antigens. Most TCR sequences were observed very rarely across donors, whereas some public TCRs were present in many individuals. A later analysis lacked HLA typing for the validation cohort, so it scored co-occurrence in that cohort across all 110 or so repertoires. Cytomegalovirus status was reported to be diagnosed by the classifier with high specificity and sensitivity in both the original and validation cohorts. A later analysis found that TCRs clustered in the first cohort also tended to co-occur in the 95 to 150 validation repertoires, with approximately 95% of cluster scores above 0. The authors suggested that the approach could potentially be extended to other disease states and immunological phenotypes. The study listed 164 TCR beta chains as associated with cytomegalovirus.

The specimen sequenced was PBMCs. This clonotype was obtained from a man aged 18 to 30 in good health and CMV-seropositive.

CDR3 loop: CASSGWGRADEKLFF. DNA sequence: TGTGCCAGCAGCGGGTGGGGCAGGGCCGATGAAAAACTGTTTTTT. This chain is built from TRBV6-1 and TRBJ1-4; tentative D gene TRBD1, with 5 bases matching. CDR1 and CDR2 (MNHNS, SASEGT) derive from the germline V gene. Between the V and J ends, shortened by 6 bases and 6 bases respectively, the junction contains 17 bases. Counted from cysteine to phenylalanine, this CDR3 has 15 amino acids. Just CDR3 DNA is preserved here, 45 bases in frame from base 1.